The 6 T cell receptor beta chains below all came from one sample that was sequenced in a study of T cells in Graves' hyperthyroidism and ophthalmopathy. TCR beta CDR3 region amplification was performed from RNA transcripts. HTBI primers drove first-round RT-PCR of the TCR CDR3. Each CDR3 protein gets one entry after TCRdb re-called the multiplex PCR reads with MiXCR. The data show some 320,000 distinct CDR3 sequences, about an eighth seen once. Source material: blood. All receptors derive from a middle-aged woman with Graves' ophthalmopathy.

This clonotype was counted many times. The chain has TRBV7-9 and TRBJ2-7; D is tentatively TRBD1 or TRBD2 (5 bases each). CDR3 size: 12 residues. The germline V and J ends were trimmed by 1 base and 6 bases, with 7 bases remaining between them. Per the germline V gene, CDR1 is SEHNR and CDR2 is FQNEAQ (reference sequence). CDR3: CASSLGGGEQYF. The CDR3 DNA reads as TGTGCCAGCAGCTTAGGTGGGGGCGAGCAGTACTTC.

This clonotype was seen repeatedly, ten times or more. The J gene is TRBJ2-7, the V gene TRBV20-1, with D maybe TRBD2 (5 bases). In germline, CDR1 is DFQATT, CDR2 SNEGSKA (reference sequence). The V end was cut by 4 bases, the J end by 0 bases, with 7 bases between. This CDR3 has 12 amino acids. The CDR3 reads CSAITSSYEQYF. In nucleotides, the CDR3 is TGCAGTGCTATCACTAGCTCCTACGAGCAGTACTTC.

This clonotype was recorded many times. The chain has TRBV2 and TRBJ2-2; TRBD2 aligns across 8 bases. CDR1 is SNHLY, CDR2 FYNNEI, per germline. The CDR3 is made up of 19 amino acids. With 3 bases clipped from V and 5 bases from J, the junction kept 17 bases outside the gene matches. The CDR3 DNA reads TGTGCCAGCAGTGATTCCGGGGTAGCGGGAAAAGCGGGTACCGGGGAGCTGTTTTTT. It codes for CASSDSGVAGKAGTGELFF. The whole variable domain, remainder taken from reference TRBV2 and TRBJ2-2, is EPEVTQTPSHQVTQMGQEVILRCVPISNHLYFYWYRQILGQKVEFLVSFYNNEISEKSEIFDDQFSVERPDGSNFTLKIRSTKLEDSAMYFCASSDSGVAGKAGTGELFFGEGSRLTVL.

In this sample, this clonotype turned up many times. The V gene is TRBV2, the J gene TRBJ2-1, with D possibly matching TRBD2 (6 bases). V gave up 6 bases and J gave up 3 bases, with 18 bases separating them. Germline V gives CDR1 SNHLY, CDR2 FYNNEI. The CDR3 has 16 residues. The CDR3 nucleotides are TGTGCCAGCAGGCACACGGGGGAAGGTCTCTACAATGAGCAGTTCTTC. This sequence encodes CASRHTGEGLYNEQFF. Variable domain in full (rest from reference TRBV2 and TRBJ2-1): EPEVTQTPSHQVTQMGQEVILRCVPISNHLYFYWYRQILGQKVEFLVSFYNNEISEKSEIFDDQFSVERPDGSNFTLKIRSTKLEDSAMYFCASRHTGEGLYNEQFFGPGTRLTVL.

The V call is TRBV5-1, the J call TRBJ1-1; TRBD1 is a possible D gene (5 bases). Trimming shortened V by 0 bases and J by 7 bases, and 13 bases separated the two germline ends. Germline V gene sequence: CDR1 SGHRS, CDR2 YFSETQ. This CDR3 has 14 amino acids. The CDR3 sequence is CASSLGYQGDEAFF. The CDR3 DNA follows: TGCGCCAGCAGCTTGGGGTACCAAGGGGATGAAGCTTTCTTT.

This clonotype was recorded many times. The chain joins TRBV12-3 or TRBV12-4 to TRBJ2-3; 12 nucleotides line up with TRBD2. The J segment lost 4 bases and the V segment lost 7 bases, leaving 9 bases of the junction unmatched. The CDR3 totals 16 residues. CDR3 region: CASTSGLAGKADTQYF. The CDR3 coding sequence is TGTGCCAGCACCTCCGGACTAGCGGGAAAAGCAGATACGCAGTATTTT.